These 22 T cell receptor beta chains were all obtained from the same sample, sequenced in a study of cytomegalovirus exposure and HLA in healthy donors. PCR primers comprised 60 Vbeta and 13 Jbeta primers. TCRdb's copy holds only in-frame clones and misses some; the assay was immunoSEQ multiplex PCR. The table records approximately 120,000 clones, approximately 17% of them present only once. The sample was PBMCs. These receptors all come from a female donor in good health and CMV-seropositive.

This clone was recorded a few times. The V call is TRBV19, the J call TRBJ2-3; 7 nucleotides agree with TRBD1. CDR1 LNHDA and CDR2 SQIVND come from the germline V gene (reference sequence). The CDR3 is made up of 14 amino acids. After removal of 5 bases from V and 4 bases from J, the junction contained 6 bases not matched to a gene. The chain's CDR3 is CASSARTGSDTQYF. CDR3 DNA sequence: TGTGCCAGTAGTGCACGGACAGGATCAGATACGCAGTATTTT.

This chain links TRBV21-1 with TRBJ2-7; TRBD1, the D gene given by the table, was not confirmed from the DNA. TRBV21-1 counts as a pseudogene. There are 17 residues in the CDR3. The CDR3: CASRKGEQTGVGTEQYF. For the CDR3, the DNA is TGTGCCAGCAGAAAAGGCGAGCAAACAGGGGTTGGGACCGAGCAGTACTTC.

The chain recombines TRBV11-3 with TRBJ2-7; D call uncertain. V was clipped by 1 base and J by 3 bases, with 7 bases between them. The CDR3 contains 13 residues. The V gene's germline CDR1 is SGHNT and CDR2 YENEEA. CDR3 loop: CASSLGGDYEQYF. The CDR3 coding sequence is TGTGCCAGCAGCTTAGGTGGAGACTACGAGCAGTACTTC.

The gene calls are TRBV9 and TRBJ2-7; 7 positions match TRBD1. With V trimmed by 3 bases and J by 6 bases, 3 bases remained unmatched. Per the germline V gene, CDR1 is SGDLS and CDR2 is YYNGEE. The CDR3 spans 12 residues. The CDR3, as DNA: TGTGCCAGCAGCGGACAGGGACCCGAGCAGTACTTC. Translation gives CASSGQGPEQYF.

V is TRBV5-6 and J is TRBJ2-7; D might be TRBD1 (6 bases). Germline V gene sequence: CDR1 SGHDT, CDR2 YYEEEE. The CDR3 contains 14 residues. Trimming removed 1 base at V and 4 bases at J, with 12 bases between. DNA for the CDR3: TGTGCCAGCAGCTTGACTGGACAGTCGTACGAGCAGTACTTC. It is translated as CASSLTGQSYEQYF.

This clone occurred a few times. The chain links TRBV28 to TRBJ1-4, with 7 bases fitting TRBD1. The CDR3 spans 14 residues. V shed 3 bases, J shed 3 bases, and the junction held 1 base outside the gene matches. CDR1 and CDR2 from the germline V gene are MDHEN and SYDVKM. CDR3 DNA sequence: TGTGCCAGCAGTTTCGGGACAGCTAATGAAAAACTGTTTTTT. Its protein is CASSFGTANEKLFF.

This clone was observed a few times. The chain couples TRBV28 to TRBJ2-3, with D perhaps matching TRBD2 (6 bases). V lost 6 bases and J 5 bases, leaving 15 bases between the germline ends. The germline gives CDR1 MDHEN, CDR2 SYDVKM. The CDR3 runs 14 residues. The CDR3 nucleotides are TGTGCCAGCAGCCAATGGGGGGTACAAGATACGCAGTATTTT. Its translation: CASSQWGVQDTQYF.

J is TRBJ2-3 and V is TRBV4-1; the match to TRBD2 covers 7 bases. Looked up from germline, CDR1 is MGHRA and CDR2 is YSYEKL. This CDR3 is 14 amino acids long. V was pared by 6 bases and J by 0 bases, with 3 bases of the junction left unmatched. The CDR3 protein is CASSSGPSTDTQYF. The CDR3 nucleotides are TGCGCCAGCAGTAGCGGGCCCAGCACAGATACGCAGTATTTT.

This clone was counted only a few times. The chain couples TRBV4-3 to TRBJ1-1; a weak D match, TRBD1 (5 bases). Germline assignment: CDR1 LGHNA and CDR2 YSLEER. CDR3 length equals 14 residues. The V end lost 5 bases, the J end lost 4 bases, and 14 bases lay between the germline ends. CDR3 DNA sequence: TGCGCCAGCAGCAAACAGGCTTCGAGCACTGAAGCTTTCTTT. Its translation is CASSKQASSTEAFF.

J is TRBJ1-5 and V is TRBV28; tentative D call: TRBD1 (6 bases). V gave up 5 bases and J gave up 11 bases, with 16 bases separating them. This CDR3 region has 13 residues. Germline V gene sequence: CDR1 MDHEN, CDR2 SYDVKM. CDR3 coding DNA: TGTGCCAGCAGTCCCCGGGACATTCCGGCCCAGCATTTT. It codes for CASSPRDIPAQHF.

The J gene is TRBJ1-1, the V gene TRBV6-5; D uncertain. This CDR3 is 14 amino acids long. Trimming stripped 8 bases from V and 9 bases from J, with 22 bases between. Looked up from germline, CDR1 is MNHEY and CDR2 is SVGAGI. As DNA, the CDR3 is TGTGCCAGCGCCCCGACGGGGTCGTACGTTCAAGCTTTCTTT. This codes for CASAPTGSYVQAFF.

The chain has TRBV7-8 and TRBJ2-2; 14 bases agree with TRBD2. Per germline, CDR1 SGHVS and CDR2 FQNEAQ. The CDR3 has 18 residues. V was clipped by 5 bases and J by 4 bases; unmatched bases: 9. The CDR3 sequence: CASSPGLAGVYGTGELFF. DNA of the CDR3: TGTGCCAGCAGCCCGGGACTAGCGGGAGTCTATGGCACCGGGGAGCTGTTTTTT.

The chain employs TRBV7-2 and TRBJ2-1; 7 positions agree with TRBD1. Germline V lookup: CDR1 SGHTA, CDR2 FQGNSA. With V trimmed by 3 bases and J by 2 bases, 4 bases remained unmatched. The CDR3 totals 15 residues. In nucleotides, the CDR3 is TGTGCCAGCAGCTTTGTCACAGGGGCCTACAATGAGCAGTTCTTC. It is translated as CASSFVTGAYNEQFF.

The J gene is TRBJ2-7, the V gene TRBV5-1; TRBD2 matches 10 bases. Germline V CDR1 and CDR2: SGHRS, YFSETQ. V was pared by 4 bases and J by 0 bases, with 4 bases of the junction left unmatched. There are 15 residues in the CDR3. Here the CDR3 reads CASSVGLADSYEQYF. The CDR3 DNA sequence: TGCGCCAGCAGCGTCGGACTAGCGGACTCCTACGAGCAGTACTTC. Full variable domain (missing parts from reference TRBV5-1 and TRBJ2-7): KAGVTQTPRYLIKTRGQQVTLSCSPISGHRSVSWYQQTPGQGLQFLFEYFSETQRNKGNFPGRFSGRQFSNSRSEMNVSTLELGDSALYLCASSVGLADSYEQYFGPGTRLTVT.

This clone was detected many times. CDR3 protein: CASTWGGISYEQYF. The CDR3 region has the DNA TGCGCCAGCACTTGGGGGGGAATCTCCTACGAGCAGTACTTC. The V and J genes are TRBV5-1 and TRBJ2-7; 7 nucleotides line up with TRBD2. The CDR3 contains 14 residues. Trimming took 6 bases from V and 0 from J; bases not matched to a gene: 6. Germline assignment: CDR1 SGHRS and CDR2 YFSETQ.

The V gene is TRBV5-6, the J gene TRBJ2-3; 7 bases are shared with TRBD2. CDR3 length equals 16 residues. Trimming cost V 0 bases and J 2 bases; bases outside gene matches: 6. Germline CDR1 is SGHDT and CDR2 is YYEEEE. The CDR3 sequence: CASSLGGGLATDTQYF. CDR3 in DNA: TGTGCCAGCAGCTTGGGGGGGGGACTTGCCACAGATACGCAGTATTTT.

The chain combines TRBV6-5 with TRBJ2-7; 7 bases agree with TRBD2. The length of the CDR3 is 14 residues. V trimming: 11 bases; J trimming: 6 bases; junction bases outside the gene matches: 16. Germline CDR1 is MNHEY and CDR2 is SVGAGI. The CDR3 loop reads CAVGLLGTPGEQYF. The DNA of the CDR3 is TGTGCCGTGGGACTACTGGGGACTCCCGGCGAGCAGTACTTC.

This rearrangement joins TRBV6-1 to TRBJ2-1; a weak D match, TRBD1 (6 bases). The V gene's germline CDR1 is MNHNS and CDR2 SASEGT. With 4 bases removed from V and 4 bases from J, the gap between germline ends came to 8 bases. The CDR3 runs to 13 residues. The CDR3 sequence is CASSGQVYNEQFF. In DNA form, the CDR3 reads TGTGCCAGCAGTGGACAGGTATACAATGAGCAGTTCTTC.

The genes are TRBV5-7 and TRBJ1-1; the D is unclear. TRBV5-7 is an ORF, with its function uncertain. This CDR3 region has 13 residues. The V end was cut by 3 bases, the J end by 4 bases, with 10 bases between. The CDR3 bases are TGTGCCAGCAGCTCAGGTTTGGGCACTGAAGCTTTCTTT. This codes for CASSSGLGTEAFF.

This clone was seen a handful of times. The chain is built from TRBV19 and TRBJ1-3, with D unclear. The germline gives CDR1 LNHDA, CDR2 SQIVND (reference sequence). The CDR3 is 14 amino acids. Trimming cost V 1 base and J 0 bases, with 4 bases left between them. The CDR3 protein is CASSIAGSGNTIYF. CDR3 coding DNA: TGTGCCAGTAGTATAGCAGGCTCTGGAAACACCATATATTTT.

The chain recombines TRBV6-5 with TRBJ1-6; the D gene is possibly TRBD1 (6 bases). This CDR3 is 13 amino acids long. Trimming cost V 5 bases and J 5 bases, with 7 bases left between them. The germline V gene encodes CDR1 MNHEY and CDR2 SVGAGI. DNA of the CDR3: TGTGCCAGCAGTGGGGGCGATAATTCACCCCTCCACTTT. Encoded protein: CASSGGDNSPLHF.

Only a few counts were recorded for this clone. This sequence joins TRBV7-9 and TRBJ2-3, with 10 bases lining up with TRBD1. The CDR3 is made up of 17 amino acids. With V trimmed by 3 bases and J by 2 bases, 8 bases remained unmatched. Germline V gives CDR1 SEHNR, CDR2 FQNEAQ (reference sequence). The CDR3 nucleotides are TGTGCCAGCAGCTTCCCCGGGACAGGGGTCCCCACAGATACGCAGTATTTT. This translates into CASSFPGTGVPTDTQYF.